Below, 15 T cell receptor beta chains from the same sample are listed, as sequenced in a study of T cells in localized non-small cell lung cancer. Libraries were prepared by immunoSEQ multiplex PCR; TCRdb keeps only in-frame clonotypes and omits some of them. The repertoire holds roughly 58,000 clones, with roughly 79% as singletons. The source material was PBMCs, sampled before any cancer treatment. Receptors originate from a man between 40 and 69 years old with stage II lung adenocarcinoma.

This chain joins TRBV7-9 and TRBJ2-1; no clear D gene. V was cut by 7 bases and J by 8 bases, with 9 bases left in between. CDR3 length equals 11 residues. Looked up from germline, CDR1 is SEHNR and CDR2 is FQNEAQ (reference sequence). The CDR3 DNA reads as TGTGCCAGCAACCCGGTCTATGAGCAGTTCTTC. It encodes CASNPVYEQFF.

The chain uses TRBV4-1 and TRBJ2-7; D might be TRBD1 (5 bases). Germline V gene lookup returns CDR1 MGHRA and CDR2 YSYEKL. This CDR3 region has 15 residues. The V end lost 0 bases, the J end lost 3 bases, and 12 bases lay between the germline ends. This CDR3 reads CASSQDSGPFYEQYF. In DNA form, the CDR3 reads TGCGCCAGCAGCCAAGATTCAGGGCCGTTCTACGAGCAGTACTTC.

The V and J genes are TRBV11-3 and TRBJ2-1; tentative D call: TRBD1 (6 bases). This CDR3 contains 16 residues. V lost 1 base, J lost 2 bases, and 12 bases lay in between. The germline gives CDR1 SGHNT, CDR2 YENEEA. CDR3 sequence reads: CASSLVSSGAYNEQFF. CDR3 DNA: TGTGCCAGCAGCTTAGTCTCTTCAGGGGCCTACAATGAGCAGTTCTTC.

The chain joins TRBV5-1 to TRBJ1-1; possible D gene TRBD1, 5 bases. The CDR3 length is 15 residues. In germline, CDR1 is SGHRS, CDR2 YFSETQ. The ends were cut back, 4 bases at V and 3 bases at J, with 16 bases in the middle. This CDR3 reads CASSEIQGGDTEAFF. The CDR3 region has the DNA TGCGCCAGCAGCGAAATCCAGGGTGGCGACACTGAAGCTTTCTTT.

This clone turned up a few times. The chain joins TRBV5-1 to TRBJ1-1, with D possibly matching TRBD1 (5 bases). Germline V gives CDR1 SGHRS, CDR2 YFSETQ. V shed 5 bases and J shed 1 base, with 12 bases lying between them. This CDR3 contains 14 residues. The CDR3 nucleotides read TGCGCCAGCAGTTACGACGGGGGGAACACTGAAGCTTTCTTT. Translated, it gives CASSYDGGNTEAFF.

V is TRBV7-9 and J is TRBJ1-2, with 8 bases lining up with TRBD1. Germline V gene lookup returns CDR1 SEHNR and CDR2 FQNEAQ (reference sequence). The length of the CDR3 is 15 residues. Trimming took 3 bases from V and 5 from J; bases not matched to a gene: 8. The CDR3 DNA follows: TGTGCCAGCAGCTTGGACGGACAGGGTGATTATGGCTACACCTTC. This translates into CASSLDGQGDYGYTF.

This chain links TRBV5-6 with TRBJ1-1, with TRBD1 matching 8 bases. The CDR3 totals 14 residues. V lost 6 bases and J lost 4; bases outside the gene matches: 8. Germline values: CDR1 SGHDT, CDR2 YYEEEE. The CDR3 protein is CASTRTGLGTEAFF. DNA for the CDR3: TGTGCCAGCACCAGGACAGGGCTTGGCACTGAAGCTTTCTTT.

This rearrangement joins TRBV6-6 to TRBJ2-1, with a weak D call TRBD1 (5 bases). Germline values: CDR1 MNHNY, CDR2 SVGAGI (reference sequence). This CDR3 region has 13 residues. Trimming stripped 0 bases from V and 13 bases from J, with 13 bases between. CDR3 sequence reads: CASSYSILQGQFF. CDR3 sequence (DNA): TGTGCCAGCAGTTACTCGATTTTGCAGGGTCAGTTCTTC.

This rearrangement joins TRBV7-8 to TRBJ1-1, with a weak D call TRBD1 (5 bases). The CDR3 sequence is 14 residues long. Per the germline V gene, CDR1 is SGHVS and CDR2 is FQNEAQ. V was pared by 5 bases and J by 5 bases, with 15 bases between. As DNA, the CDR3 is TGTGCCAGCAGCCTATCGACAGTGGGGACTGAAGCTTTCTTT. Amino acid sequence: CASSLSTVGTEAFF.

The chain is built from TRBV6-5 and TRBJ2-6, with D unresolved. V was clipped by 7 bases and J by 0 bases, with 4 bases between them. CDR1 is MNHEY and CDR2 is SVGAGI in the germline V gene. The CDR3 has 13 amino acids. CDR3: CASTLSGANVLTF. As DNA, the CDR3 is TGTGCCAGCACCCTCTCTGGGGCCAACGTCCTGACTTTC.

Of note for this clone: Other DNA variants within this sample encode the same CDR3. The chain links TRBV7-9 to TRBJ1-1, with no clear D. The CDR3 is 13 residues long. The ends were cut back, 5 bases at V and 5 bases at J, with 12 bases in the middle. Germline V gene data show CDR1 as SEHNR and CDR2 as FQNEAQ (reference sequence). CDR3 region: CASSPPGGTEAFF. CDR3 in DNA: TGTGCCAGCAGCCCACCCGGCGGGACTGAAGCTTTCTTT.

This clone was recorded once. This chain joins TRBV5-1 and TRBJ2-7, with 8 bases matching TRBD1. The junction had 6 bases not matched to a gene; V was cut back by 4 bases and J by 6 bases. The germline CDR1 and CDR2 sequences are SGHRS and YFSETQ. This CDR3 has 13 residues. CDR3 loop: CASSRMTGVEQYF. The DNA of the CDR3 is TGCGCCAGCAGCCGAATGACAGGGGTCGAGCAGTACTTC.

V is TRBV5-1 and J is TRBJ1-5; D might be TRBD1 (5 bases). The CDR3 runs to 13 residues. V lost 0 bases, J lost 7 bases, and 8 bases lay in between. CDR1 and CDR2 (germline): SGHRS, YFSETQ. The CDR3 DNA follows: TGCGCCAGCAGCTTGGTGGGGGAACAGCCCCAGCATTTT. The encoded protein is CASSLVGEQPQHF.

CDR3 region: CASSQNSGSGETQYF. The CDR3 DNA reads as TGCGCCAGCAGCCAAAATAGCGGGAGCGGAGAGACCCAGTACTTC. The V gene is TRBV4-3, the J gene TRBJ2-5; 9 bases agree with TRBD2. CDR1 is LGHNA, CDR2 YSLEER, per germline. The CDR3 is 15 residues long. The J segment lost 4 bases and the V segment lost 2 bases, leaving 5 bases of the junction unmatched.

The CDR3 region has the DNA TGTGCCAGCAAACTTAACACTGAAGCTTTCTTT. As protein: CASKLNTEAFF. The chain uses TRBV6-5 and TRBJ1-1; D is undetermined. CDR1 and CDR2 from the germline V gene are MNHEY and SVGAGI. The CDR3 runs 11 residues. V was trimmed by 7 bases and J by 2 bases, leaving 5 bases between them.